These 6 T cell receptor beta chains were all obtained from the same sample, sequenced in a study of cytotoxic CD8 clonotypes in ibrutinib-treated CLL. TCRdb keeps only in-frame clones here, not all; method: immunoSEQ multiplex PCR. This table holds over 120,000 clones, 70% to 80% found once. The input for sequencing was PBMCs, taken after 12 months of ibrutinib treatment. The receptors here all came from a human donor with chronic lymphocytic leukemia.

The V call is TRBV5-1, the J call TRBJ2-5; TRBD1 agrees at 11 bases. Germline CDR1 and CDR2: SGHRS and YFSETQ. This CDR3 region has 14 residues. V lost 4 bases, J lost 4 bases, and 3 bases stayed unmatched. The CDR3 loop reads CASSPGTGGETQYF. DNA for the CDR3: TGCGCCAGCAGCCCCGGGACAGGGGGAGAGACCCAGTACTTC.

The V and J genes are TRBV29-1 and TRBJ2-7; 10 bases line up with TRBD2. The junction had 3 bases not matched to a gene; V was cut back by 4 bases and J by 0 bases. The length of the CDR3 is 14 residues. The germline CDR1 and CDR2 sequences are SQVTM and ANQGSEA. The CDR3, as DNA: TGCAGCGTTGGGAGGACTAGCGGCTCCTACGAGCAGTACTTC. Encoded protein: CSVGRTSGSYEQYF.

This clone was detected only once. V is TRBV9 and J is TRBJ2-2; 7 nucleotides line up with TRBD1. The CDR3 has 14 amino acids. The ends lost 5 bases at V and 3 bases at J; junction bases unmatched: 4. Germline CDR1 is SGDLS and CDR2 is YYNGEE. The CDR3 DNA reads as TGTGCCAGCAGACTCGGGACAGACACCGGGGAGCTGTTTTTT. Amino acids: CASRLGTDTGELFF. Full variable domain (rest looked up from reference TRBV9 and TRBJ2-2): DSGVTQTPKHLITATGQRVTLRCSPRSGDLSVYWYQQSLDQGLQFLIQYYNGEERAKGNILERFSAQQFPDLHSELNLSSLELGDSALYFCASRLGTDTGELFFGEGSRLTVL.

A single count supports this clone. The rearrangement joins TRBV27 to TRBJ2-7; D remains ambiguous. The germline V and J ends were trimmed by 5 bases and 2 bases, with 13 bases remaining between them. CDR3 size: 14 residues. Germline V gives CDR1 MNHEY, CDR2 SMNVEV (reference sequence). The CDR3 nucleotides are TGTGCCAGCAGTCCCTTTGTGGGAACCTACGAGCAGTACTTC. This sequence encodes CASSPFVGTYEQYF.

J is TRBJ2-7 and V is TRBV5-8; TRBD1 aligns across 8 bases. The V segment lost 0 bases and the J segment 3 bases; nucleotides outside the gene matches: 11. The CDR3 is made up of 17 amino acids. Looked up from germline, CDR1 is SGHTS and CDR2 is YDEGEE. CDR3 in DNA: TGTGCCAGCAGCTTGGCCCGAGAGGACAGGGTTTACTACGAGCAGTACTTC. Its protein product is CASSLAREDRVYYEQYF.

The chain uses TRBV5-1 and TRBJ1-1, with a tentative D call TRBD1 (6 bases). The germline gives CDR1 SGHRS, CDR2 YFSETQ. Deletions cut 3 bases from V and 11 bases from J, with 14 bases between. The CDR3 extends over 12 amino acids. Written as DNA, the CDR3 is TGCGCCAGCAGCTGGGGACAAACGGAGGCTTTCTTT. It codes for CASSWGQTEAFF.